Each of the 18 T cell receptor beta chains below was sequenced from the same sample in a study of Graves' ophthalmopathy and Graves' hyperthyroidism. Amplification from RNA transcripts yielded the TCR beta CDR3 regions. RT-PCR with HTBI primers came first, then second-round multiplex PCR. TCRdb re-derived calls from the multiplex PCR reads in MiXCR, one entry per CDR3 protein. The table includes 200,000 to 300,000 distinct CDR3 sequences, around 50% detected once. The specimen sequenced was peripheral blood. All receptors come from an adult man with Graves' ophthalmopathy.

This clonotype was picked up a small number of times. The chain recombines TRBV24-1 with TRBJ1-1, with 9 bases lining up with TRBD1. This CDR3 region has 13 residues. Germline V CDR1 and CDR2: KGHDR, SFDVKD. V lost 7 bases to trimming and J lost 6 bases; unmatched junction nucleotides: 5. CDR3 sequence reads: CATRGQGLSEAFF. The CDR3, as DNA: TGTGCCACCAGGGGACAGGGATTATCTGAAGCTTTCTTT.

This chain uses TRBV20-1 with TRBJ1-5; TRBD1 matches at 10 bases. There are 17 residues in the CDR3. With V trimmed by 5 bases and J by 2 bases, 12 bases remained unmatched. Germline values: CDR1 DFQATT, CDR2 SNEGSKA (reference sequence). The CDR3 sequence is CSARGQGVGGGNQPQHF. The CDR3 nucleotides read TGCAGTGCTCGCGGACAGGGGGTAGGAGGGGGCAATCAGCCCCAGCATTTT.

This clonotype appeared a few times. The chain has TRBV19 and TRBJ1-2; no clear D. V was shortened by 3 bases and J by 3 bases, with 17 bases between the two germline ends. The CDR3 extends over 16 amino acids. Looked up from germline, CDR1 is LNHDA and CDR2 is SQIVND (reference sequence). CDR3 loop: CASSIESMGSYYGYTF. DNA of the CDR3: TGTGCCAGTAGTATCGAATCGATGGGTTCCTACTATGGCTACACCTTC. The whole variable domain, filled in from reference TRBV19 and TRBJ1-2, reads DGGITQSPKYLFRKEGQNVTLSCEQNLNHDAMYWYRQDPGQGLRLIYYSQIVNDFQKGDIAEGYSVSREKKESFPLTVTSAQKNPTAFYLCASSIESMGSYYGYTFGSGTRLTVV.

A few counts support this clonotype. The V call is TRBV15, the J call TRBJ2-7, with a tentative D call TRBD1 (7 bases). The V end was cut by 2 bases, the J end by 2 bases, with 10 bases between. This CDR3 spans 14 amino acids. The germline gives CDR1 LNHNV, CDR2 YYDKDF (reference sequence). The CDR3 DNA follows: TGTGCCACCAGCAGACAGGGGGGTCCCTACGAGCAGTACTTC. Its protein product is CATSRQGGPYEQYF.

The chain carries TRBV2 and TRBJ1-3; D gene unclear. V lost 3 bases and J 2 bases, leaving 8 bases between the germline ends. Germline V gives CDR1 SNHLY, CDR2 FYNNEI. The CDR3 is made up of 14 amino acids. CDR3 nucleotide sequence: TGTGCCAGCAGTGATGACCACACTGGAAACACCATATATTTT. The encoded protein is CASSDDHTGNTIYF.

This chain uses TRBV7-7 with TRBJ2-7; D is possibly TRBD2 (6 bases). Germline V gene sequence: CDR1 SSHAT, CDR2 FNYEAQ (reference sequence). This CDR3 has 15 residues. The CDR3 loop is CAGSLPRGCSYEQYF. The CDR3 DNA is TGTGCTGGCAGCTTACCGCGGGGATGCTCCTACGAGCAGTACTTC. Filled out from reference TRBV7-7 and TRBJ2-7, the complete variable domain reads GAGVSQSPRYKVTKRGQDVTLRCDPISSHATLYWYQQALGQGPEFLTYFNYEAQPDKSGLPSDRFSAERPEGSISTLTIQRTEQRDSAMYRCAGSLPRGCSYEQYFGPGTRLTVT.

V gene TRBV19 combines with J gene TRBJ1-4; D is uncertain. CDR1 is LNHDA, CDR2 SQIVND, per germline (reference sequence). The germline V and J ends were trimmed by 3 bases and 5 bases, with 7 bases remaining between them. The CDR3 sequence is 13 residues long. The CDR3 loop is CASSMAVNEKLFF. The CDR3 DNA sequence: TGTGCCAGTAGTATGGCAGTCAATGAAAAACTGTTTTTT.

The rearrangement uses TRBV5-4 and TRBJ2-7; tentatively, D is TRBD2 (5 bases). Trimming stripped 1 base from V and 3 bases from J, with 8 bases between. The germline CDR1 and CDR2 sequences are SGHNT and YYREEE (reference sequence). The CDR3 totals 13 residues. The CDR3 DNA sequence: TGTGCCAGCAGCTTGCACGGGGACTACGAGCAGTACTTC. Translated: CASSLHGDYEQYF.

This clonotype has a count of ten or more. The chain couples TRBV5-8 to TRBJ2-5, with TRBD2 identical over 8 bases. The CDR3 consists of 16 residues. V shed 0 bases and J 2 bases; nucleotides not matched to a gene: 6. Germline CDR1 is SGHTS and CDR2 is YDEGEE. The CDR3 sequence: CASSLDGGAEQETQYF. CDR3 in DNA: TGTGCCAGCAGCTTGGACGGGGGGGCGGAGCAAGAGACCCAGTACTTC.

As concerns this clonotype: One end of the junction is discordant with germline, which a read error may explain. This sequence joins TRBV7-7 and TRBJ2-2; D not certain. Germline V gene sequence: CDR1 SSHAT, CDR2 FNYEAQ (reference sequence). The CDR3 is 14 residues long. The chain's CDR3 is CASSSSSNTGELFF. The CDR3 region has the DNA TGTGCTAGCAGCTCCTCCTCGAACACCGGGGAGCTGTTTTTT.

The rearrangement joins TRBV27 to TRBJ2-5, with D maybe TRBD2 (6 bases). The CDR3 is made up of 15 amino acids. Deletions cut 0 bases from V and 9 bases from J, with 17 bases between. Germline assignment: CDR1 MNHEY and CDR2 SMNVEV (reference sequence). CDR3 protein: CASSLSYGGWEAQYF. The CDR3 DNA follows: TGTGCCAGCAGTTTATCGTACGGAGGGTGGGAGGCCCAGTACTTC.

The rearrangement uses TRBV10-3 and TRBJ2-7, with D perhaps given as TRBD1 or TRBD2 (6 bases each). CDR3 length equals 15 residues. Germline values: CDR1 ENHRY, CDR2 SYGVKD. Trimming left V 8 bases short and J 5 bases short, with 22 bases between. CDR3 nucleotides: TGTGCCATCTTGGAGGGGGACCCCCGAACCGACGAGCAGTACTTC. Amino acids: CAILEGDPRTDEQYF.

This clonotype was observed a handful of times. As DNA, the CDR3 is TGCAGTGCTAGTGAGGGGGGGAACCAGCCCCAGCATTTT. Its protein product is CSASEGGNQPQHF. The chain uses TRBV20-1 and TRBJ1-5, with D perhaps matching TRBD1 (6 bases). The CDR3 totals 13 residues. With 3 bases removed from V and 7 bases from J, the gap between germline ends came to 13 bases. CDR1 and CDR2 (germline): DFQATT, SNEGSKA (reference sequence).

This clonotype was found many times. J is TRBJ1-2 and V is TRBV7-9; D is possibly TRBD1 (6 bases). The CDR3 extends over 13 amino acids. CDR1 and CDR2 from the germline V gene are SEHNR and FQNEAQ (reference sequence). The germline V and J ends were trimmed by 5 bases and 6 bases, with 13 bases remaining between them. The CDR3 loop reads CASSQGPDHGYTF. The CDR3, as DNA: TGTGCCAGCAGCCAGGGGCCGGATCATGGCTACACCTTC.

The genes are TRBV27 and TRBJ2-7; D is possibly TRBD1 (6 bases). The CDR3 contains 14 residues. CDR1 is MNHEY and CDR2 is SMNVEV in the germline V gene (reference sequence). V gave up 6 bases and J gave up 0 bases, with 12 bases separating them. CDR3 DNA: TGTGCCAGCAGAAGGAGACAGGACTCCTACGAGCAGTACTTC. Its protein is CASRRRQDSYEQYF.

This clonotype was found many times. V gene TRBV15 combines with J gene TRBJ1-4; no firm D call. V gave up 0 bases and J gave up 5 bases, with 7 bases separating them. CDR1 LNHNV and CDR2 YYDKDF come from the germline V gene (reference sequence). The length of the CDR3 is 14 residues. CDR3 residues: CATSRDEENEKLFF. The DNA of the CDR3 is TGTGCCACCAGCAGAGATGAGGAGAATGAAAAACTGTTTTTT.

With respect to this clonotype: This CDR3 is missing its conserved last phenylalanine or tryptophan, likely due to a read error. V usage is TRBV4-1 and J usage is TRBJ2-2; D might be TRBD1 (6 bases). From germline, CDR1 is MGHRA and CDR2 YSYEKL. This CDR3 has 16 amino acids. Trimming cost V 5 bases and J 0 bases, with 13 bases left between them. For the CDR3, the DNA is TGCGCCAGCAGCTACTTAGGGGGAACGAACACCGGGGAGCTGTTTCTT. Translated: CASSYLGGTNTGELFL.

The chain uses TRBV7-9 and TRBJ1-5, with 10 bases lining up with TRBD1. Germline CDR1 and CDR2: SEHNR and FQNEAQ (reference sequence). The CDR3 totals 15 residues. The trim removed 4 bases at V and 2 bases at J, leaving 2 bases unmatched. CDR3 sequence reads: CASSSGTGGNQPQHF. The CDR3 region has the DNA TGTGCCAGCAGCTCCGGGACAGGGGGCAATCAGCCCCAGCATTTT.